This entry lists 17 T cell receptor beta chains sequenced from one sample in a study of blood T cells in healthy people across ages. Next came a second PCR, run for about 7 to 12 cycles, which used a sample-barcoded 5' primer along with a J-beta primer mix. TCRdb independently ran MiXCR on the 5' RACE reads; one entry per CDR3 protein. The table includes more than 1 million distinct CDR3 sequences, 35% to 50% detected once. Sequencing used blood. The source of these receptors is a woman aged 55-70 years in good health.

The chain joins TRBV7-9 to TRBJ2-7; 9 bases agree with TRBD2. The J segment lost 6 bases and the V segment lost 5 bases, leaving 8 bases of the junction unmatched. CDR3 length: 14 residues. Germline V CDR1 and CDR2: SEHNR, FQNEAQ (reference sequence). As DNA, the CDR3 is TGTGCCAGCAGCCCCTCCGGGACTAGCTCCGAGCAGTACTTC. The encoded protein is CASSPSGTSSEQYF. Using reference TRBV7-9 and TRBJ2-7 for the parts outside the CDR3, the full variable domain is DTGVSQNPRHKITKRGQNVTFRCDPISEHNRLYWYRQTLGQGPEFLTYFQNEAQLEKSRLLSDRFSAERPKGSFSTLEIQRTEQGDSAMYLCASSPSGTSSEQYFGPGTRLTVT.

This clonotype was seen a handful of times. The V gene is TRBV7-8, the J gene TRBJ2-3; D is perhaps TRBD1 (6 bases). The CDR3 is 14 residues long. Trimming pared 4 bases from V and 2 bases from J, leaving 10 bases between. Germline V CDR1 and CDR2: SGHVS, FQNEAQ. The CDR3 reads CASSSRGNTDTQYF. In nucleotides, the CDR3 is TGTGCCAGCAGCTCCAGGGGTAACACAGATACGCAGTATTTT.

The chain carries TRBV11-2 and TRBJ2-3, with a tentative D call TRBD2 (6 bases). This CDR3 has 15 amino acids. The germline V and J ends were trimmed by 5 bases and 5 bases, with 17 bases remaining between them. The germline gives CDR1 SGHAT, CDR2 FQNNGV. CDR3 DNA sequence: TGTGCCAGCAGCCCTACATTAGGACTACTAGATACGCAGTATTTT. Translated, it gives CASSPTLGLLDTQYF.

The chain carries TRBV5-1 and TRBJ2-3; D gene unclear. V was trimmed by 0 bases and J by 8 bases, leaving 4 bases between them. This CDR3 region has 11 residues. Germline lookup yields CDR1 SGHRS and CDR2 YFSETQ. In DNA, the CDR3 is TGCGCCAGCAGCTTGGAGTCTACGCAGTATTTT. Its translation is CASSLESTQYF. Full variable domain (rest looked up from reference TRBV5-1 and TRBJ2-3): KAGVTQTPRYLIKTRGQQVTLSCSPISGHRSVSWYQQTPGQGLQFLFEYFSETQRNKGNFPGRFSGRQFSNSRSEMNVSTLELGDSALYLCASSLESTQYFGPGTRLTVL.

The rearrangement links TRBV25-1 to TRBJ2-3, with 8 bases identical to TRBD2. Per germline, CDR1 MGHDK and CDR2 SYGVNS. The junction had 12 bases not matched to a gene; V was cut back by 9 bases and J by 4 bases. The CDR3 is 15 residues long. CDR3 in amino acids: CASAGTRVVADTQYF. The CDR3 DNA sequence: TGTGCCAGTGCCGGGACTAGGGTGGTGGCAGATACGCAGTATTTT.

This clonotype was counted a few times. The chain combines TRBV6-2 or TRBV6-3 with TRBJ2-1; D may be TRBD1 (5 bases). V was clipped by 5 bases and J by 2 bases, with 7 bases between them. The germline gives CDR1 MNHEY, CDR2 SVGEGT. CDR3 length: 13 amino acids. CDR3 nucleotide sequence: TGTGCCAGCAGTACGACAGCCTACAATGAGCAGTTCTTC. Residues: CASSTTAYNEQFF.

As DNA, the CDR3 is TGTGCCAGCAGCCTCAATAGCGCCTCCTACAATGAGCAGTACTTC. This translates into CASSLNSASYNEQYF. This rearrangement joins TRBV3-1 to TRBJ2-1; D is possibly TRBD2 (5 bases). Near its end, the DNA agrees better with TRBJ2-7, so the J call may be wrong. Germline CDR1 reads LGHDT; CDR2 reads YNNKEL (reference sequence). The CDR3 totals 15 residues.

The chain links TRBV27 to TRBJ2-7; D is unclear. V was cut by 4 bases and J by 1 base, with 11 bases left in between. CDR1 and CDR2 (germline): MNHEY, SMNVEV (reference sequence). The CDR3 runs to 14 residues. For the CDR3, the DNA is TGTGCCAGCAGTTCGATGTATGGGTCCTACGAGCAGTACTTC. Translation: CASSSMYGSYEQYF.

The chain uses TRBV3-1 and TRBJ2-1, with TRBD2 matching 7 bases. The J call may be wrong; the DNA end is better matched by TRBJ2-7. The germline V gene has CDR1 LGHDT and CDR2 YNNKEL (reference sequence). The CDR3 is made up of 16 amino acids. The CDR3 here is CASSQGGSFEYNEQYF. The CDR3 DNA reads TGTGCCAGCAGCCAAGGCGGGAGTTTCGAGTACAATGAGCAGTACTTC.

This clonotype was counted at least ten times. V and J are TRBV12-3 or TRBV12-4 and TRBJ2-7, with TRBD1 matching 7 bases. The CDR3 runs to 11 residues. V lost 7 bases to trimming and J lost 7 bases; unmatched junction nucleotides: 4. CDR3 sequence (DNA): TGTGCCAGCACCAGGGGGTTGGAGCAGTACTTC. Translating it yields CASTRGLEQYF.

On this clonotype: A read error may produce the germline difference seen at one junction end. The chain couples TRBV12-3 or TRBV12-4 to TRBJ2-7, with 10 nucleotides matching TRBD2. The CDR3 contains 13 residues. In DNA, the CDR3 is TGTACCAGCAGTTTGATAGCGGGAGGCGAGCAGTACTTC. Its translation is CTSSLIAGGEQYF.

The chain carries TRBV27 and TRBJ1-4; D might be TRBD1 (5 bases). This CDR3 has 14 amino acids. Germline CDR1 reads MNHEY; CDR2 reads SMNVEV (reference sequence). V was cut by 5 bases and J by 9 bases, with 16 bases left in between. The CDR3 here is CASSDLQGRQKLFF. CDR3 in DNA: TGTGCCAGCAGTGACTTGCAGGGCCGCCAAAAACTGTTTTTT.

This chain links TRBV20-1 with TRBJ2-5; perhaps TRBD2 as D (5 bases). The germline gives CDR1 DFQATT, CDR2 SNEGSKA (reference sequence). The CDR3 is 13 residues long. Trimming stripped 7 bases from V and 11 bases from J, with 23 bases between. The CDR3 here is CSGDATWENEQYF. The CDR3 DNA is TGCAGTGGCGACGCGACATGGGAGAATGAGCAGTACTTC.

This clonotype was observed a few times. CDR3 DNA: TGTGCCAGCAAATCAGCGGGAGGGCCTAATTCCGAGCAGTACTTC. Amino acid sequence: CASKSAGGPNSEQYF. V is TRBV2 and J is TRBJ2-7; 10 nucleotides agree with TRBD2. After removal of 7 bases from V and 6 bases from J, the junction contained 12 bases not matched to a gene. The CDR3 consists of 15 residues. The germline V gene has CDR1 SNHLY and CDR2 FYNNEI.

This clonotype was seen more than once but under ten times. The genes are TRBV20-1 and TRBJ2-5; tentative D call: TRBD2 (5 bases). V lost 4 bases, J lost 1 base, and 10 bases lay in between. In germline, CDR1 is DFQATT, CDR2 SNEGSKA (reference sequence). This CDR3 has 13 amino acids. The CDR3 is CSATLGVQETQYF. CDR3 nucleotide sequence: TGCAGTGCTACGCTCGGGGTCCAAGAGACCCAGTACTTC.

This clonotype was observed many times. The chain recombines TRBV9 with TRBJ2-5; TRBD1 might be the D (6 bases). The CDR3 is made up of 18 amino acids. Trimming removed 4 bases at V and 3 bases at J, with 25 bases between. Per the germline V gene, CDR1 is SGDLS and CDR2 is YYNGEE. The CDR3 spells CASSSYESEGEWEETQYF. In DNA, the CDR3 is TGTGCCAGCAGCTCATATGAATCTGAGGGGGAATGGGAAGAGACCCAGTACTTC.

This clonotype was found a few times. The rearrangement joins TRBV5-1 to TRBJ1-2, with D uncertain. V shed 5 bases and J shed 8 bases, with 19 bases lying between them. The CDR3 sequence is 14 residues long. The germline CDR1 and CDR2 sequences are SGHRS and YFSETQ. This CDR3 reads CASRKADQVKGYTF. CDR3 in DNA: TGCGCCAGCAGAAAAGCCGACCAAGTAAAAGGCTACACCTTC.